This T cell receptor beta chain stems from a study of radiotherapy plus CTLA-4 blockade in lung cancer. General observations from the study: Blood saw expansion of tumor-derived TCR clones after radiotherapy plus ipilimumab.

Some clones are missing from TCRdb's copy, which holds only in-frame ones; the method was immunoSEQ multiplex PCR. The sample lists about 54,000 clones, approximately 79% seen once, with about 2.9% in the top ten. CDR3 length equals 12 residues. The trim removed 3 bases at V and 7 bases at J, leaving 3 bases unmatched. Germline V gene sequence: CDR1 SGHDT, CDR2 YYEEEE. As to this clone: What it recognizes is unknown.

V and J are TRBV5-6 and TRBJ1-1; 7 bases agree with TRBD1. The starting material was peripheral blood, obtained from a patient treated with radiotherapy plus ipilimumab. The TCR sequence derives from a human donor with non-small cell lung cancer who had a partial response to radiotherapy plus ipilimumab. CDR3 sequence: CASSYRQGEAFF. As DNA, the CDR3 is TGTGCCAGCAGCTACCGACAGGGTGAAGCTTTCTTT.